The 5 T cell receptor beta chains in this list originate from one sample, sequenced in a study of shared clonotypes between healthy human individuals. Profiled with immunoSEQ multiplex PCR; TCRdb holds only in-frame clones, not every one. The data contain 450,000 to 500,000 clones, around 85% of them singletons. What was sequenced was PBMCs. Every receptor here comes from a woman in her forties in good health. Some clones in this sample may be carry-over from other donors' samples.

A word on this clone: A single base is all that separates this from a far larger clone, so a read error is likely. V gene TRBV5-1 combines with J gene TRBJ2-1; 11 bases line up with TRBD2. CDR3 length: 16 residues. The V gene end was trimmed by 3 bases and the J gene end by 9 bases; junction bases not matched to a gene: 11. Germline-derived CDR1 and CDR2 are SGHRS and YFSETQ. In DNA form, the CDR3 reads TGCGCCAGCAGCTCGGGACTAGCGGTCACGGACAGTGAGCAGTTCTTC. Its protein is CASSSGLAVTDSEQFF.

V and J are TRBV6-6 and TRBJ2-7; 13 bases are shared with TRBD2. CDR1 and CDR2 from the germline V gene are MNHNY and SVGAGI (reference sequence). The CDR3 spans 13 residues. J was trimmed by 4 bases and V by 8 bases; bases with no gene match: 2. The CDR3 reads CASGTSGNYEQYF. In nucleotides, the CDR3 is TGTGCCAGCGGGACTAGCGGGAATTACGAGCAGTACTTC.

V is TRBV7-3 and J is TRBJ2-3; TRBD2 aligns across 8 bases. Looked up from germline, CDR1 is SGHTA and CDR2 is FQGTGA. The CDR3 is made up of 15 amino acids. V lost 2 bases and J lost 5; bases outside the gene matches: 6. In DNA form, the CDR3 reads TGTGCCAGCAGCTTATACGGGAGGGCCCAAGATACGCAGTATTTT. Translation gives CASSLYGRAQDTQYF.

This chain connects TRBV19 to TRBJ1-2; the match to TRBD1 covers 8 bases. V trimming: 7 bases; J trimming: 8 bases; junction bases outside the gene matches: 15. CDR3 length equals 15 residues. Germline CDR1 LNHDA, CDR2 SQIVND (reference sequence). Here the CDR3 reads CASTGQGMGSRGYTF. The CDR3 DNA follows: TGTGCCAGTACCGGACAGGGAATGGGATCGCGGGGCTACACCTTC.

The V call is TRBV5-1, the J call TRBJ2-7, with a possible D match to TRBD2 (5 bases). Per the germline V gene, CDR1 is SGHRS and CDR2 is YFSETQ. The CDR3 loop spans 13 amino acids. Trimming took 4 bases from V and 4 from J, leaving 12 bases between them. The CDR3 coding sequence is TGCGCCAGCAGCACGGCGGGCAGGTACGAGCAGTACTTC. This encodes CASSTAGRYEQYF. Full variable domain (missing parts from reference TRBV5-1 and TRBJ2-7): KAGVTQTPRYLIKTRGQQVTLSCSPISGHRSVSWYQQTPGQGLQFLFEYFSETQRNKGNFPGRFSGRQFSNSRSEMNVSTLELGDSALYLCASSTAGRYEQYFGPGTRLTVT.